This paragraph reports one T cell receptor beta chain. This receptor's antigen is unknown. Nothing much larger sits one base from this clone, and base qualities are not available. Measured from the cysteine to the phenylalanine, the CDR3 is 14 residues long. The read is trimmed to its CDR3 DNA, 42 bases read in frame from base 1. The junction shows trimming of 8 bases on V and 7 bases on J, and the gene matches do not reach 6 bases of it. According to the germline V gene, CDR1 reads SGHTA and CDR2 reads FQGTGA. The library was prepared using PCR. DNA from cultured CD4+ T cells underwent TCR sequencing with the Oncomine TCR Beta short-read assay at the Johns Hopkins FTIC core. Genomic DNA was extracted from the cultured CD4+ T cells with the QIAamp micro DNA kit. Oncomine TCR Beta libraries made from cultured CD4+ T cells were pooled using unique dual indexes and sequenced on an Illumina iSeq 100. The authors' pipeline ran thus. Non-productive sequences were removed, and CDR3s not starting with C, not ending with F or W, or shorter than 7 amino acids were discarded. Antigen-specific clonotypes were identified with the MANAFEST web application by comparing peptide-stimulated wells with reference and other culture wells. An FDR below 0.05, an odds ratio above 5, and a productive frequency above 0.1% in at least two of three replicate wells were required for clones to be considered positive. Clonotypes that were significantly expanded in both SARS-CoV-2 spike wells and at least one common cold coronavirus spike condition were defined as cross-reactive. Levenshtein distances (stringdist) and unrooted phylogenetic trees (ape) in R version 3.6.1 were used to assess CDR3 homology. TCRdb passed the public sequencing reads through fastp at Q25 and MiXCR, retaining productive beta sequences. CDR3 protein sequences are deduplicated, and each keeps its most common genes and DNA. The V and J calls were not made by the authors but by TCRdb's processing. In this sample the table shows 20,000 to 25,000 distinct CDR3 sequences, about 39% of which occur a single time. The ten largest clones capture under 15% of the sample.

This specimen belongs to a study of vaccination and CD4 T cells after COVID-19 (dated by TCRdb to the early 2020s). At the level of the whole study: Every convalescent patient had a positive nasal swab PCR test for SARS-CoV-2, with mild disease in 8 to 10 patients and severe disease in one. Post-vaccine blood samples were obtained a median of about 72 days after the second vaccine dose, with a range of about 12 to 241 days. Post-COVID blood samples from convalescent patients were collected a median of roughly 100 days after diagnosis, with a range of 35 to 161 days. Control cultures used a CEFX viral epitope pool as positive control, an HIV-1 Nef peptide pool as negative control, or no peptide. In ten to eleven COVID-19 convalescent patients and a few infection-naive healthy vaccine recipients, the spike-specific CD4+ TCR repertoire before mRNA vaccination was compared with the repertoire after mRNA vaccination. Each participant got two doses of either the Pfizer-BioNTech BNT162b2 vaccine (n=8) or the Moderna mRNA-1273 vaccine (n=2). Culture stimuli were overlapping spike peptide pools from SARS-CoV-2 and from the common cold coronaviruses HCoV-NL63, HCoV-OC43 and HCoV-229E. Six males and four females were included in the convalescent cohort, with two Hispanic individuals, seven Caucasians, two Asians and one multiracial person represented. Broader findings and caveats from the paper: In convalescent patients, a median approximately 86% of post-vaccine SARS-CoV-2-reactive clones were detected only after vaccination, suggesting vaccine-specific priming. The study included relatively few convalescent patients and did not analyze early timepoints after natural infection. An increase in the median number of SARS-CoV-2-reactive clonotypes from approximately 20 after infection to 38 after vaccination was observed, but the change was not found to be significant. Of the vaccine-specific clones in convalescent patients, 304 of 307, or nearly all, reacted only to SARS-CoV-2 spike and did not cross-react with common cold coronaviruses.

The sample's treatment or condition label, decoded: approximately 10-day PBMC culture with coronavirus spike peptide pools or control peptides (ViraFEST assay). To expand antigen-specific T cells with peptide pools and then pick out the expanded clonotypes through TCR sequencing, the study relied on the ViraFEST assay. The convalescent patients' positive SARS-CoV-2 PCR tests fell between March and December 2020, which was before the Alpha, Beta and Delta variants emerged in the United States. PBMCs were cultured at around 2.2 million per well in IMDM supplemented with approximately 5% human AB serum and 10 IU/ml IL-2, with approximately 10 ug/ml peptide pools added. On days 3 and 7, half of the culture medium was replaced with fresh IL-2-containing medium. Once the cells had been in culture for around 10 days, the EasySep CD4+ T cell isolation kit was used to isolate CD4+ T cells by negative selection. Ficoll-Paque Plus gradient centrifugation was used to isolate PBMCs from whole blood, and the isolated PBMCs were then either used fresh or cryopreserved at -140C. Each culture condition was generally run in triplicate wells.

The specimen sequenced was CD4+ T cells from blood, cultured in vitro. This clonotype was sampled from a human donor who had recovered from COVID-19. The chain links TRBV7-3 with TRBJ1-6, with 9 bases aligning to TRBD1. The nucleotide sequence reads as follows: TGTGCCAGCCGCTCACAGGGGGCAAATTCACCCCTCCACTTT. Its translation is CASRSQGANSPLHF. The entire variable domain, with the stretches around the CDR3 drawn from the reference TRBV7-3 and TRBJ1-6 proteins, is GAGVSQTPSNKVTEKGKYVELRCDPISGHTALYWYRQSLGQGPEFLIYFQGTGAADDSGLPNDRFFAVRPEGSVSTLKIQRTERGDSAVYLCASRSQGANSPLHFGNGTRLTVT.